The T cell receptor (beta chain) under discussion was sequenced for a study of shared clonotypes between healthy human individuals. Whole-study context: Three plates were used per donor for CD4 naive, three for CD4 memory, two for CD8 naive and one for CD8 memory.

This clone appeared once. No antigen is known for it. Data came from immunoSEQ multiplex PCR; TCRdb stores just in-frame clones and leaves some out. The sample shows some 900,000 clones, more than 75% of them seen only once. The study's findings and limits: Non-shared clonotypes had lower generation probabilities than clonotypes shared by all four sorted-subset donors.

The receptor's source is a man younger than 30 in good health. Sequencing was done on a sample of memory CD4+ T cells sorted from blood. Documented subset: CD45RA-negative fraction.

CDR3 nucleotide sequence: TGCGCCAGCAGCTTGGTCTCTGGGGGCGGCAACGAGCAGTACTTC. It encodes CASSLVSGGGNEQYF. V is TRBV5-1 and J is TRBJ2-7, with D perhaps matching TRBD1 (6 bases). This CDR3 has 15 amino acids. The V and J ends lost 0 bases and 5 bases respectively, with 15 bases between them. The V gene's germline CDR1 is SGHRS and CDR2 YFSETQ.